The clone carrying this T cell receptor (beta chain) appeared a single time. The CDR3 consists of 15 residues. CDR1 and CDR2 (germline): SGHRS, YFSETQ. The trim removed 1 base at V and 4 bases at J, leaving 4 bases unmatched. These data belong to a study of OX40 agonist ivuxolimab in advanced cancers. About the research overall: Ivuxolimab, an antibody acting as an agonist of OX40 (CD134), was used to treat patients. Three patients had partial responses: one hepatocellular carcinoma, two cutaneous melanoma. The diagnoses of dose-escalation patients were hepatocellular carcinoma, melanoma, renal cell or head and neck cancer. At doses from 0.01 to 10 mg/kg, patients were given intravenous ivuxolimab every 2 weeks.

This table comes from immunoSEQ multiplex PCR, and its TCRdb copy is limited to in-frame clones, with some not included. The sample carries about 71,000 clones, around 83% recorded once. The V gene is TRBV5-1, the J gene TRBJ2-2, with 7 bases matching TRBD1. The material sequenced was CD4+ or CD8+ T cells sorted from blood, taken in a trial of the OX40 agonist ivuxolimab. This TCR came from an adult with an advanced solid tumor such as melanoma, head and neck, liver or kidney cancer. CDR3 in amino acids: CASSLLDRTTGELFF. DNA of the CDR3: TGCGCCAGCAGCTTGTTGGACAGGACCACCGGGGAGCTGTTTTTT.